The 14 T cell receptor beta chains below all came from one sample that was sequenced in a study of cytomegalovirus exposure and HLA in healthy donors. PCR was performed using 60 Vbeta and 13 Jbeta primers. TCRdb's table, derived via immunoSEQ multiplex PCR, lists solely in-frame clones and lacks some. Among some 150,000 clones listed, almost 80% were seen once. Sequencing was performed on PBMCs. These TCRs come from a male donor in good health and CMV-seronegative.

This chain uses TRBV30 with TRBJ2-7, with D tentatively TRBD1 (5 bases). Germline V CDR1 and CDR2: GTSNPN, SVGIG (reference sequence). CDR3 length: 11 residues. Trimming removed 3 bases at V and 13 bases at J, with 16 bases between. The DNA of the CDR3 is TGTGCCTGGAGAAGGACAAACCACCAATACTTC. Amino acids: CAWRRTNHQYF.

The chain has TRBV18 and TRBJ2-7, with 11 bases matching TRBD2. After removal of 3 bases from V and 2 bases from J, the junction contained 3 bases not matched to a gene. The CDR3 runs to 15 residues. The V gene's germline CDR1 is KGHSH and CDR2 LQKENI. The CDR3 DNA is TGTGCCAGCTCACCCGTTAGCGGGGGGGCCTACGAGCAGTACTTC. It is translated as CASSPVSGGAYEQYF.

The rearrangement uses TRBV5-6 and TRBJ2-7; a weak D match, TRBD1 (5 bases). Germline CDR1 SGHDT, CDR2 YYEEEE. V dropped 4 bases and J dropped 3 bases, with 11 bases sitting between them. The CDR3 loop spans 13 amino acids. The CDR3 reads CASSHDSLYEQYF. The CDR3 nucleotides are TGTGCCAGCAGCCATGACAGTCTCTACGAGCAGTACTTC.

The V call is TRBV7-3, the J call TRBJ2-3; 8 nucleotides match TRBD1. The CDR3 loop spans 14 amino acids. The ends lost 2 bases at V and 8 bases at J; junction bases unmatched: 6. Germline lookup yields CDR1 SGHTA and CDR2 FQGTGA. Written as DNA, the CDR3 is TGTGCCAGCAGCTTATTCAGAGACAGGGGTACGCAGTATTTT. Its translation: CASSLFRDRGTQYF.

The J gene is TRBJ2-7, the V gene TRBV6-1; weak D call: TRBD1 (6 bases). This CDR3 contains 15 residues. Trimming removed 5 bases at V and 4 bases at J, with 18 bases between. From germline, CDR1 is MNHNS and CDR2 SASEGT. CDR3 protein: CASSPVWDTAYEQYF. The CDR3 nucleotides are TGTGCCAGCAGTCCGGTCTGGGACACGGCTTACGAGCAGTACTTC.

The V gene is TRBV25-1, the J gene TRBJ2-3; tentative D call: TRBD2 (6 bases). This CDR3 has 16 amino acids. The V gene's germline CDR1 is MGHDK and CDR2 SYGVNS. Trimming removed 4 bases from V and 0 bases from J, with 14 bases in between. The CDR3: CASSALAHTSTDTQYF. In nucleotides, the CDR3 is TGTGCCAGCAGTGCCCTAGCGCACACTAGCACAGATACGCAGTATTTT.

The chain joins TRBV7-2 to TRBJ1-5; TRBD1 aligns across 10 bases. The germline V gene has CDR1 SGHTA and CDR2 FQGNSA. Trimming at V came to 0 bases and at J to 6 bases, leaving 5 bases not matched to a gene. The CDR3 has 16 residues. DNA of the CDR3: TGTGCCAGCAGCTTAGCGGACAGGGGGACGGGTCAGCCCCAGCATTTT. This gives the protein CASSLADRGTGQPQHF.

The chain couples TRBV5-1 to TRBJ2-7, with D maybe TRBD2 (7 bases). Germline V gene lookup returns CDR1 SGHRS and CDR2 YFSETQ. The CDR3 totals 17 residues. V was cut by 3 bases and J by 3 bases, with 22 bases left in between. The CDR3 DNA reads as TGCGCCAGCAGCTCAACCGGGGACAAGCGGGGCAACTACGAGCAGTACTTC. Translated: CASSSTGDKRGNYEQYF.

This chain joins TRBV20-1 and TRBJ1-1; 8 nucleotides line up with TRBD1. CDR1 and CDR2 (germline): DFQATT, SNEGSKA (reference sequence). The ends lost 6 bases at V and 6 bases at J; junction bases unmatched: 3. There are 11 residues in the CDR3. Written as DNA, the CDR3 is TGCAGTGCCGCGACAGGGGCTGAAGCTTTCTTT. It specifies CSAATGAEAFF.

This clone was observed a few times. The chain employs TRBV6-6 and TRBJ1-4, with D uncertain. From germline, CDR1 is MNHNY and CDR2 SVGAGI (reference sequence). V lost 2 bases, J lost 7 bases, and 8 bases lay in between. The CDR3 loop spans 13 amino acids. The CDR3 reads CASSYGAGEKLFF. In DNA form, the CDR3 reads TGTGCCAGCAGTTACGGAGCGGGTGAAAAACTGTTTTTT.

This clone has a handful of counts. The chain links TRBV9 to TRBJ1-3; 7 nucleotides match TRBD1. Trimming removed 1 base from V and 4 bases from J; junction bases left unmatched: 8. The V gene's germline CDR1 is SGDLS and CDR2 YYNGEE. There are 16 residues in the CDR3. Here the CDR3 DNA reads TGTGCCAGCAGCGTAAAGGCAGGGGGTTCAGGAAACACCATATATTTT. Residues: CASSVKAGGSGNTIYF. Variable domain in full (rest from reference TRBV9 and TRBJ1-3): DSGVTQTPKHLITATGQRVTLRCSPRSGDLSVYWYQQSLDQGLQFLIQYYNGEERAKGNILERFSAQQFPDLHSELNLSSLELGDSALYFCASSVKAGGSGNTIYFGEGSWLTVV.

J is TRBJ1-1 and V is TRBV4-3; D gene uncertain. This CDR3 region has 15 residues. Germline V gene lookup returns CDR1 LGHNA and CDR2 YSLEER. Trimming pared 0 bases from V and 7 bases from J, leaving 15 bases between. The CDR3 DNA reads TGCGCCAGCAGCCAAGATCGCCCGGGGTCGGATGAAGCTTTCTTT. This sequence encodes CASSQDRPGSDEAFF.

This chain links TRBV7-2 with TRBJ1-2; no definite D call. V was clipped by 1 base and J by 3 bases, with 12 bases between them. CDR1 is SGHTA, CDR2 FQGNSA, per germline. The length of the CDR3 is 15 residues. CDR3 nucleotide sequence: TGTGCCAGCAGCTTAGGTCTGGTGGGAGACTATGGCTACACCTTC. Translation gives CASSLGLVGDYGYTF.

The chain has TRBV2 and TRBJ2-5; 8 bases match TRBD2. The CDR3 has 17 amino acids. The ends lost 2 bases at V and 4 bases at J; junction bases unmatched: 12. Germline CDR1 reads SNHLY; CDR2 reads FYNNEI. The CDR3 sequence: CASSEPAVPGGGETQYF. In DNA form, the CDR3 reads TGTGCCAGCAGTGAACCCGCTGTTCCGGGGGGGGGAGAGACCCAGTACTTC. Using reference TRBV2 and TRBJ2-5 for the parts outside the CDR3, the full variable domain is EPEVTQTPSHQVTQMGQEVILRCVPISNHLYFYWYRQILGQKVEFLVSFYNNEISEKSEIFDDQFSVERPDGSNFTLKIRSTKLEDSAMYFCASSEPAVPGGGETQYFGPGTRLLVL.